This TCR beta chain was identified in a study of cytomegalovirus exposure and HLA in healthy donors. On this clone itself: What it binds is not known.

Regarding the study as a whole: Upon later analysis, TCR association rates were observed to vary by HLA locus, being highest for DRB1 and lowest for HLA-C. Both high specificity and high sensitivity reportedly marked the classifier's diagnosis of cytomegalovirus status. Productive status was seen about 90% or about 30% of the time for most TCR beta V segments in an earlier analysis. Analysis performed later showed TCR beta chains linked to HLA being more clonally expanded than equally common others.

Germline V gene sequence: CDR1 MGHRA, CDR2 YSYEKL. The CDR3 sequence is 14 residues long. V was pared by 3 bases and J by 2 bases, with 11 bases between. This PCR relied on a set of 60 Vbeta primers and 13 Jbeta primers. Some clones are missing from TCRdb's copy, which holds only in-frame ones; the method was immunoSEQ multiplex PCR. The table lists under 200,000 clones, around 82% of them singletons, with about 1.5% in the top ten. The V call is TRBV4-1, the J call TRBJ2-7, with D possibly matching TRBD2 (5 bases). This clonotype was obtained from a male donor in good health and CMV-seronegative. The sequenced material came from PBMCs. This CDR3 reads CASSHRRGTYEQYF. The DNA for the CDR3 is TGCGCCAGCAGCCACCGACGGGGAACCTACGAGCAGTACTTC.